The entry below describes one T cell receptor beta chain. Other autoimmune diseases, uncontrolled infections, pregnancy or lactation led to the exclusion of patients. This sample was included in a study of Graves' ophthalmopathy and Graves' hyperthyroidism. The authors amplified TCR beta CDR3 regions, and they did so from RNA transcripts for repertoire sequencing. Investigators did first-round RT-PCR with HTBI primers, then second-round multiplex PCR. TCRdb passed the multiplex PCR reads through MiXCR, listing each CDR3 protein once. The sample contains roughly 380,000 distinct CDR3 sequences, 15% of which appear only once. Trimming shortened V by 2 bases and J by 11 bases, and 15 bases separated the two germline ends. Germline V gives CDR1 MNHEY, CDR2 SVGAGI. The CDR3 loop spans 13 amino acids.

Sample: peripheral blood. The V gene is TRBV6-5, the J gene TRBJ1-2; D call uncertain. This sequence was found in a woman aged 18 to 35 with stable Graves' hyperthyroidism. The CDR3 here is CASSYVRLSGYTF. The CDR3 nucleotides read TGTGCCAGCAGTTACGTCAGGTTAAGTGGTTACACCTTC.